The entry that follows covers one T cell receptor beta chain sequence. It lacks a known antigen. No base-level quality is on record; no much larger clone is a single base apart. The immunoSEQ Assay, a bias-controlled multiplex PCR, was used to amplify TCRbeta CDR3 regions from genomic DNA. The published analysis was carried out like this. The number of nucleated cells in each sample was estimated from the amplification of reference gene primers within the assay. To quantify the absolute abundance of each unique TCRbeta CDR3 rearrangement, sequence reads were collapsed and filtered. For each sample, productive Simpson clonality was calculated by taking the square root of Simpson's diversity index across productive rearrangements. TCRdb re-hosts the immuneACCESS table, in-frame sequences only. Its copies lack some clones; in the studies checked, an unresolved V gene accounts for under half of them, and the cause for the rest is not known. V, J and clone size reflect that table, while D and trimming were determined from the DNA. The sample data list roughly 88,000 clones, and approximately 78% of these were observed just once. The ten largest clones capture about 16% of the sample.

CDR3 length: 16 amino acids, cysteine to phenylalanine. The sequence is cut down to CDR3 DNA, 48 bases in frame from base 1. Per the germline V gene, MNHEY is the CDR1 and SVGEGT is the CDR2. Trimmed from V: 6 bases; trimmed from J: 4 bases; junction bases lacking a gene match: 12. This sample was included in a study of blood T cell repertoires in COVID-19 (dated by TCRdb to between 2020 and 2021). For the wider study: Collaborator samples came from the United States, Italy and Spain and covered acute and convalescent phases of COVID-19. The prospective study material was composed of cDNA or gDNA derived from T cells, B-cell-depleted T cells, or PBMCs. Deeply sampled blood TCRbeta repertoires from subjects exposed to, actively infected with, or recovered from COVID-19 were included in the dataset. A freely available public database, intended as a resource for researchers studying the immune response to SARS-CoV-2, is where the repertoires were released. Samples were obtained from the ongoing ImmuneRACE study (first 160 participants) and from about 1,300 subjects provided by 6 global collaborators. Sample metadata almost always included a de-identified subject ID, COVID-19 status, age in years and sex. Where available, HLA class I and class II types were obtained from metadata supplied by the sample provider rather than from assay-based typing. Overall results and qualifications from the work: How much clinical and demographic metadata was included differed by source and by participant, and the metadata was provided uncurated.

Each collaborating institution followed its own protocols to collect whole blood in K2EDTA tubes. For TCRbeta analysis, collaborator samples were shipped as frozen whole blood, as isolated PBMCs, or as DNA extracted from either sample type. The clonotype comes from a woman older than 75 with acute or convalescent COVID-19. Material for sequencing was peripheral blood. The sequence is built from TRBV6-2 or TRBV6-3 and TRBJ2-5, and TRBD2 aligns with 9 junction nucleotides. The DNA sequence is TGTGCCAGCAGCGGGCAGCGGGGACTAGCACCAGAGACCCAGTACTTC. Translated, it gives CASSGQRGLAPETQYF.